This TCR beta chain stems from a study of T-cell memory formation after mild COVID-19. A single record per CDR3 protein comes from TCRdb applying MiXCR to the 5' RACE reads. The sample shows approximately 250,000 distinct CDR3 sequences, roughly 17% of them seen only once. The V gene's germline CDR1 is SEHNR and CDR2 FQNEAQ (reference sequence). The CDR3 has 18 residues. V was pared by 4 bases and J by 2 bases, with 8 bases of the junction left unmatched. This clonotype was detected a few times. No antigen is known for it. Study-wide findings and caveats: Researchers report contracting CD4+ clones mostly in CM and EM, with CD8+ clones in EMRA. Day 15 to 85 contracting clones showed balanced CD4/CD8; later expanders leaned CD4+.

Sequenced material: PBMCs or a T cell subset sorted from them (not recorded which). The chain employs TRBV7-9 and TRBJ2-3, with TRBD2 matching 14 bases. The origin of this receptor is a young man who had mild COVID-19 (a few samples of this study predate the infection). Cell type and time point are not known. CDR3 nucleotides: TGTGCCAGCAGCTCCCTCCTGGGACTAGCGGGGGACACAGATACGCAGTATTTT. This codes for CASSSLLGLAGDTDTQYF. Using reference TRBV7-9 and TRBJ2-3 for the parts outside the CDR3, the full variable domain is DTGVSQNPRHKITKRGQNVTFRCDPISEHNRLYWYRQTLGQGPEFLTYFQNEAQLEKSRLLSDRFSAERPKGSFSTLEIQRTEQGDSAMYLCASSSLLGLAGDTDTQYFGPGTRLTVL.